Each of the 21 T cell receptor beta chains below was sequenced from the same sample in a study of T cells after yellow fever vaccination. MiXCR was run by TCRdb on the 5' RACE reads, yielding one entry per CDR3 protein. The table records over 300,000 distinct CDR3 sequences, around 7% of them present only once. Here the sequenced sample was PBMCs, taken roughly 45 days after the first yellow fever vaccination. These TCRs come from a man aged 18 to 29 who received the YFV17D yellow fever vaccine.

There are many counts of this clonotype. The chain uses TRBV4-1 and TRBJ2-4; D ambiguous. Germline CDR1 MGHRA, CDR2 YSYEKL. Trimming pared 4 bases from V and 0 bases from J, leaving 10 bases between. The CDR3 is made up of 15 amino acids. The CDR3 DNA sequence: TGCGCCAGCAGCCCGGCCCCACTAGCCAAAAACATTCAGTACTTC. This codes for CASSPAPLAKNIQYF.

Only a few counts were recorded for this clonotype. The chain joins TRBV20-1 to TRBJ1-1, with 12 bases fitting TRBD1. From germline, CDR1 is DFQATT and CDR2 SNEGSKA (reference sequence). V lost 3 bases, J lost 5 bases, and 4 bases stayed unmatched. The CDR3 contains 14 residues. This CDR3 is CSARGQGARTEAFF. The CDR3 region has the DNA TGCAGTGCTAGGGGACAGGGGGCGAGGACTGAAGCTTTCTTT.

This rearrangement joins TRBV25-1 to TRBJ1-2, with unresolved D. This CDR3 spans 11 amino acids. Germline lookup yields CDR1 MGHDK and CDR2 SYGVNS. Trimming cost V 2 bases and J 6 bases, with 4 bases left between them. CDR3 loop: CASSEQDGYTF. For the CDR3, the DNA is TGTGCCAGCAGTGAACAGGATGGCTACACCTTC.

This clonotype was seen more than once but under ten times. The genes are TRBV12-3 or TRBV12-4 and TRBJ2-5; a possible D gene is TRBD1 (6 bases). V gave up 5 bases and J gave up 5 bases, with 12 bases separating them. The CDR3 runs 13 residues. The chain's CDR3 is CASSGGRRETQYF. The CDR3 region has the DNA TGTGCCAGCAGTGGGGGCCGTCGGGAGACCCAGTACTTC.

This clonotype was counted ten times or more. The chain employs TRBV10-3 and TRBJ1-6; D call uncertain. V lost 8 bases and J lost 6, with 11 bases in between. Germline V gene data show CDR1 as ENHRY and CDR2 as SYGVKD. The CDR3 has 13 amino acids. The CDR3 loop reads CAILRDPNSPLHF. The CDR3 region has the DNA TGTGCCATCTTGAGGGATCCTAATTCACCCCTCCACTTT.

Turning to this clonotype: It is likely a read error, because the conserved phenylalanine at the end of the CDR3 is missing. The limits of the CDR3 on the DNA are not certain, so only TCRdb's listed CDR3 is given. This chain connects TRBV29-1 to TRBJ1-1. The CDR3 sequence runs 13 residues, both termini included. Per germline, CDR1 SQVTM and CDR2 ANQGSEA. CDR3 residues: CSVEKGASVETFI.

V usage is TRBV15 and J usage is TRBJ1-2; 8 bases fit TRBD1. This CDR3 spans 14 amino acids. J lost 2 bases, V lost 1 base, and 0 bases had no gene match. Germline CDR1 and CDR2: LNHNV and YYDKDF (reference sequence). The CDR3 bases are TGTGCCACCAGCAGAGGACAGGGGAACTATGGCTACACCTTC. It codes for CATSRGQGNYGYTF.

The gene calls are TRBV6-2 or TRBV6-3 and TRBJ2-1; TRBD2 matches 9 bases. This CDR3 comprises 16 residues. The V and J ends lost 5 bases and 5 bases, in that order; junction bases with no gene match: 10. CDR1 and CDR2 (germline): MNHEY, SVGEGT. The CDR3 spells CASSGTERGAHNEQFF. The DNA for the CDR3 is TGTGCCAGCAGTGGGACGGAGCGGGGGGCCCACAATGAGCAGTTCTTC.

The J gene is TRBJ2-2, the V gene TRBV6-2 or TRBV6-3; no definite D call. CDR1 is MNHEY, CDR2 SVGEGT, per germline. Trimming took 2 bases from V and 1 from J, leaving 8 bases between them. The CDR3 covers 15 residues. As DNA, the CDR3 is TGTGCCAGCAGTTACACGACTGGGAACACCGGGGAGCTGTTTTTT. Translation gives CASSYTTGNTGELFF.

The chain recombines TRBV12-3 or TRBV12-4 with TRBJ2-1; TRBD2 matches 13 bases. This CDR3 comprises 16 residues. V shed 3 bases and J 7 bases; nucleotides not matched to a gene: 6. The CDR3 spells CASSFQLAGGLNEQFF. In nucleotides, the CDR3 is TGTGCCAGCAGTTTTCAACTAGCGGGGGGGCTTAATGAGCAGTTCTTC.

The chain combines TRBV9 with TRBJ1-4; D is possibly TRBD1 (6 bases). Germline V gene sequence: CDR1 SGDLS, CDR2 YYNGEE. The CDR3 covers 14 residues. The V gene lost 3 bases and the J gene lost 2 bases, with 8 bases spanning the gap. Here the CDR3 DNA reads TGTGCCAGCAGCGGGACAGTGACTAATGAAAAACTGTTTTTT. Protein sequence: CASSGTVTNEKLFF. The full variable domain, rest sourced from reference TRBV9 and TRBJ1-4, is DSGVTQTPKHLITATGQRVTLRCSPRSGDLSVYWYQQSLDQGLQFLIQYYNGEERAKGNILERFSAQQFPDLHSELNLSSLELGDSALYFCASSGTVTNEKLFFGSGTQLSVL.

This clonotype was recorded a few times. This rearrangement joins TRBV7-6 to TRBJ2-5; possibly TRBD2 for D (6 bases). The germline gives CDR1 SGHVS, CDR2 FNYEAQ. The V end was cut by 3 bases, the J end by 5 bases, with 16 bases between. This CDR3 has 15 residues. CDR3 loop: CASSFNGGAGETQYF. The DNA of the CDR3 is TGTGCCAGCAGCTTTAATGGAGGGGCAGGGGAGACCCAGTACTTC.

This clonotype appeared a few times. This rearrangement joins TRBV27 to TRBJ2-2; 7 nucleotides line up with TRBD2. Germline lookup yields CDR1 MNHEY and CDR2 SMNVEV (reference sequence). This CDR3 contains 14 residues. Losses at the gene ends were 1 base for V and 5 bases for J; bases not matched to a gene: 1. Here the CDR3 DNA reads TGTGCCAGCAGTTTATTCGGGGGGACCGGGGAGCTGTTTTTT. Residues: CASSLFGGTGELFF.

The rearrangement joins TRBV24-1 to TRBJ2-5, with 8 positions matching TRBD1. CDR1 is KGHDR and CDR2 is SFDVKD in the germline V gene. V shed 7 bases, J shed 3 bases, and the junction held 3 bases outside the gene matches. CDR3 length: 13 amino acids. This CDR3 is CATRDRVEETQYF. Here the CDR3 DNA reads TGTGCCACCAGGGACAGGGTTGAAGAGACCCAGTACTTC.

This chain uses TRBV11-3 with TRBJ2-3; tentative D call: TRBD2 (5 bases). The CDR3 is made up of 16 amino acids. The ends were cut back, 3 bases at V and 4 bases at J, with 17 bases in the middle. CDR1 and CDR2 from the germline V gene are SGHNT and YENEEA. The CDR3 nucleotides read TGTGCCAGCAGCTTCCGGTGGGAGCTAGTCGCAGATACGCAGTATTTT. It encodes CASSFRWELVADTQYF.

V is TRBV6-2 or TRBV6-3 and J is TRBJ1-1; weak D call: TRBD1 (5 bases). Per germline, CDR1 MNHEY and CDR2 SVGEGT. Trimming took 7 bases from V and 7 from J, leaving 13 bases between them. The CDR3 covers 12 residues. In DNA form, the CDR3 reads TGTGCCAGCAATCGGGGCGGGGGTGAAGCTTTCTTT. Residues: CASNRGGGEAFF.

This clonotype was observed a few times. The chain uses TRBV6-5 and TRBJ1-1; D possibly corresponds to TRBD1 (6 bases). The V end lost 2 bases, the J end lost 9 bases, and 22 bases lay between the germline ends. The CDR3 has 16 amino acids. Per the germline V gene, CDR1 is MNHEY and CDR2 is SVGAGI. DNA of the CDR3: TGTGCCAGCAGTTACGGAGGCTCTCACAGGGACGGCCAAGCTTTCTTT. It codes for CASSYGGSHRDGQAFF.

This clonotype came up a few times. The chain couples TRBV20-1 to TRBJ2-5, with 11 nucleotides matching TRBD2. Trimming at V came to 0 bases and at J to 5 bases, leaving 11 bases not matched to a gene. The CDR3 runs to 17 residues. Looked up from germline, CDR1 is DFQATT and CDR2 is SNEGSKA (reference sequence). The CDR3 DNA is TGCAGTGCTAGAGATCTCACTAGCGGGGGAGGCTGGGAGACCCAGTACTTC. It yields the protein CSARDLTSGGGWETQYF.

This rearrangement joins TRBV9 to TRBJ2-3; D call uncertain. CDR1 and CDR2 (germline): SGDLS, YYNGEE. CDR3 length: 12 residues. V lost 4 bases and J lost 6, with 9 bases in between. The CDR3 nucleotides are TGTGCCAGCAGCCGGAGTCGGGATACGCAGTATTTT. It yields the protein CASSRSRDTQYF.

This clonotype was seen many times. The chain is built from TRBV20-1 and TRBJ1-2; 8 nucleotides align to TRBD1. V lost 5 bases, J lost 6 bases, and 5 bases stayed unmatched. The CDR3 is made up of 12 amino acids. CDR1 is DFQATT and CDR2 is SNEGSKA in the germline V gene (reference sequence). The CDR3 region has the DNA TGCAGTGCTCCGGACAGGGCTCATGGCTACACCTTC. Its protein is CSAPDRAHGYTF.

This chain links TRBV2 with TRBJ2-7, with 7 nucleotides matching TRBD1. The CDR3 contains 14 residues. V shed 7 bases and J 4 bases; nucleotides not matched to a gene: 10. CDR1 is SNHLY, CDR2 FYNNEI, per germline. CDR3 nucleotide sequence: TGTGCCAGCAATATAGGGACAGACATTTACGAGCAGTACGTC. Translation gives CASNIGTDIYEQYV.